This T cell receptor beta chain was observed in a study of OX40 agonist ivuxolimab in advanced cancers. Study-wide context: At doses from 0.01 to 10 mg/kg, patients were given intravenous ivuxolimab every 2 weeks. Patients enrolled in dose escalation were diagnosed with hepatocellular carcinoma, melanoma, renal cell or head and neck cancer.

Only a few counts were recorded for this clone. The data were produced by immunoSEQ multiplex PCR, yet TCRdb's version contains in-frame clones alone and is incomplete. The sample holds tens of thousands of clones, roughly 89% seen once. The receptor comes from an adult with an advanced solid tumor such as melanoma, head and neck, liver or kidney cancer. This specimen was CD4+ or CD8+ T cells sorted from blood, taken in a trial of the OX40 agonist ivuxolimab.

The CDR3: CASSFGQGDTGELFF. The DNA of the CDR3 is TGTGCCAGCAGCTTTGGACAGGGGGACACCGGGGAGCTGTTTTTT. The gene calls are TRBV7-9 and TRBJ2-2; 10 bases line up with TRBD1. Germline CDR1 SEHNR, CDR2 FQNEAQ (reference sequence). Trimming at V came to 3 bases and at J to 3 bases, leaving 1 base not matched to a gene. The CDR3 is 15 residues long.